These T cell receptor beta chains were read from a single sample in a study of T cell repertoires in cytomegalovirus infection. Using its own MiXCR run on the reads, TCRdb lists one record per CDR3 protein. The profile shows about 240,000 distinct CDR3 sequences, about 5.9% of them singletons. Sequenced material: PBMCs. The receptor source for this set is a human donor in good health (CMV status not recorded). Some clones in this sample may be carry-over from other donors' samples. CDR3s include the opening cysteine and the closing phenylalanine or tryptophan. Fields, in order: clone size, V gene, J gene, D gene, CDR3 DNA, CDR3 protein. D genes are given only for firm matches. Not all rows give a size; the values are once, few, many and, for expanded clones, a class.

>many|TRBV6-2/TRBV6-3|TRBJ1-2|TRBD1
TGTGCCAGCAGGGACACAGGGGAAAGGAGCTACACCTTC
CASRDTGERSYTF
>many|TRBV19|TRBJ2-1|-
TGTGCCAGTAGTATCTTCCCAGGGGGGAGAAATGAGCAGTTCTTC
CASSIFPGGRNEQFF
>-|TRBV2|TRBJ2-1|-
TGTGCCAGCATGGGCTTAAACAATGAGCAGTTCTTC
CASMGLNNEQFF
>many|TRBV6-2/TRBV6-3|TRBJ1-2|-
TGTGCCAGCGGCTTCGAGGGCTGGGGCTACACCTTC
CASGFEGWGYTF
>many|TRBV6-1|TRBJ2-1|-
TGTGCCAGCAGTGAAGGACAAGAGGTCAATGAGCAGTTCTTC
CASSEGQEVNEQFF
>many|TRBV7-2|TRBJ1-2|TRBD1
TGTGCCAGCAGCTCCTGGGGACAGTTATTCTATGGCTACACCTTC
CASSSWGQLFYGYTF
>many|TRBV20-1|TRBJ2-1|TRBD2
TGCAGTGCTGAAGGCACTAGCGGGGGGGTCGCTGAGCAGTTCTTC
CSAEGTSGGVAEQFF
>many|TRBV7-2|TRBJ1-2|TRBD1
TGTGCCAGCGCCCTGGACAGGGGATATAACTATGGCTACACCTTC
CASALDRGYNYGYTF
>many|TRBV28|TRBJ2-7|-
TGTGCCAGCAATCGACAGACTTACGAGCAGTACTTC
CASNRQTYEQYF
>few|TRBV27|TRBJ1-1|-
TGTGCCAGCAGTTACTCAGGGGTGTGGACTGAAGCTTTCTTT
CASSYSGVWTEAFF
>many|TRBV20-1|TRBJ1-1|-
TGCAGTGCTAGTCGGAGGGGAACTGAAGCTTTCTTT
CSASRRGTEAFF
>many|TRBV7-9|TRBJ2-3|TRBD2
TGTGCCAGCAGATCGCCGGGACTAGACCCCACAGATACGCAGTATTTT
CASRSPGLDPTDTQYF
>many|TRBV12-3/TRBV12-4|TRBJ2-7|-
TGTGCCACCGCGACAGCCCCTCTTTACGAGCAGTACTTC
CATATAPLYEQYF
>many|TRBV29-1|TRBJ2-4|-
TGCAGCGTGGCTGGGGGTAGGGGTGTTAACATTCAGTACTTC
CSVAGGRGVNIQYF
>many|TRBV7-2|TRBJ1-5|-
TGTGCCAGCAGCCCCCCCACCGGTCAGCCCCAGCATTTT
CASSPPTGQPQHF
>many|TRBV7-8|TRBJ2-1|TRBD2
TGTGCCAGCAGCTTATTGGGGGGTAATAGCGGGGGGCCCTACAATGAGCAGTTCTTC
CASSLLGGNSGGPYNEQFF
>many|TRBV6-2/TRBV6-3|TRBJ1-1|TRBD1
TGTGCCAGCAGCCCGGGACAGCACAACACTGAAGCTTTCTTT
CASSPGQHNTEAFF
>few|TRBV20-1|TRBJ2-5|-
TGCAGTGCCCCCATCGGGGGCCCGAAGACCCAGTACTTC
CSAPIGGPKTQYF
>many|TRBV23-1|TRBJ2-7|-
TGCGCCAGCAGTCATCCTTCCCCGGGAGTATTCATCGACGAGCAGTACTTC
CASSHPSPGVFIDEQYF